This T cell receptor (beta chain) was identified in a study of CD8+CD57+ T cells in acquired aplastic anemia. Study-wide background: Across the sorted CD4+ and CD8+ cells, DNA amounts averaged roughly 3 ug. General study points: Controls and patients did not differ significantly in CD8+ Simpson's diversity. Patients shared some 30 CD8+ CDR3 sequences with controls.

Both TCR beta VDJ combination and CDR3 sequence profiling were carried out. Genomic DNA was the template for this profiling. TCRdb reprocessed the reads via MiXCR and lists one record per CDR3 protein. The sample has 160,000 or so distinct CDR3 sequences, roughly half seen once. Patients included in sequencing had previously demonstrated CD8+CD57+ cell expansion by flow cytometry. With respect to this clonotype: Its antigen is currently unknown.

The origin of this receptor is a human donor with aplastic anemia. The specimen was sorted CD4+, CD8+, or CD8+CD57+ T cells (not recorded which) from PBMCs.

CDR3 in amino acids: CASSPAPAGPETQYF. The CDR3 bases are TGTGCCAGCAGCCCAGCCCCCGCGGGGCCCGAGACCCAGTACTTC. The chain recombines TRBV9 with TRBJ2-5; weak D call: TRBD2 (6 bases). The V and J ends lost 4 bases and 5 bases respectively, with 18 bases between them. CDR3 length equals 15 residues. Per the germline V gene, CDR1 is SGDLS and CDR2 is YYNGEE.